Presented here are 5 T cell receptor beta chains from one specimen sequenced in a study of beta chain features in type 1 diabetes. The antigens for these receptors are not known. All of the isolated RNA was reverse transcribed, so expressed TCRB transcripts were sequenced. Generated by immunoSEQ multiplex PCR, the TCRdb table keeps only in-frame clones and is missing some. The data show 500,000 to 850,000 clones, about 14% seen once. The study's findings and limits: Patients with Type 1 diabetes showed moderately but significantly shorter TCRB CDR3s in all four CD4+ subsets.

Sequencing used naive CD4+ T cells from blood. The receptors come from a man between 18 and 29 years old with type 1 diabetes.

Written as DNA, the CDR3 is TGTGCCAGCAGGCCAGGGGGCCTGGAGACCCAGTACTTC. Protein sequence: CASRPGGLETQYF. The V call is TRBV27, the J call TRBJ2-5, with 8 bases fitting TRBD1. Looked up from germline, CDR1 is MNHEY and CDR2 is SMNVEV (reference sequence). The CDR3 sequence is 13 residues long. V was pared by 6 bases and J by 5 bases, with 5 bases of the junction left unmatched.

This clone was seen a handful of times. The chain combines TRBV6-5 with TRBJ1-6; D gene unclear. V was pared by 6 bases and J by 14 bases, with 23 bases between. The CDR3 runs to 15 residues. From germline, CDR1 is MNHEY and CDR2 SVGAGI. CDR3 sequence: CASSPYPITGFSLHF. CDR3 nucleotides: TGTGCCAGCAGCCCCTATCCAATAACGGGTTTCTCCCTCCACTTT.

This chain links TRBV28 with TRBJ2-2, with 10 bases aligning to TRBD2. Trimming removed 1 base from V and 3 bases from J; junction bases left unmatched: 2. This CDR3 region has 16 residues. The germline V gene encodes CDR1 MDHEN and CDR2 SYDVKM. DNA of the CDR3: TGTGCCAGCAGTTTATCTAGCGGGGGATACACCGGGGAGCTGTTTTTT. Translation: CASSLSSGGYTGELFF.

There are a few counts of this clone. V usage is TRBV7-9 and J usage is TRBJ1-4; unclear D gene. With 5 bases removed from V and 0 bases from J, the gap between germline ends came to 10 bases. The CDR3 spans 15 residues. From germline, CDR1 is SEHNR and CDR2 FQNEAQ (reference sequence). Here the CDR3 DNA reads TGTGCCAGCAGCCCCCTCAGTGCAACTAATGAAAAACTGTTTTTT. Translated: CASSPLSATNEKLFF. Filled out from reference TRBV7-9 and TRBJ1-4, the complete variable domain reads DTGVSQNPRHKITKRGQNVTFRCDPISEHNRLYWYRQTLGQGPEFLTYFQNEAQLEKSRLLSDRFSAERPKGSFSTLEIQRTEQGDSAMYLCASSPLSATNEKLFFGSGTQLSVL.

With respect to this clone: Additional DNA sequences in this sample encode the identical CDR3. V gene TRBV29-1 combines with J gene TRBJ2-7; tentatively, D is TRBD1 or TRBD2 (6 bases each). CDR1 is SQVTM and CDR2 is ANQGSEA in the germline V gene. V lost 7 bases and J lost 1, with 11 bases in between. The CDR3 totals 12 residues. The CDR3 region has the DNA TGCAGCGCAGGAGGGGGTTCCTACGAGCAGTACTTC. Residues: CSAGGGSYEQYF.